The text below deals with one T cell receptor (beta chain). These data originate in a study of CD8 T cells in Susac syndrome. Germline V lookup: CDR1 SGHTA, CDR2 FQGNSA. This CDR3 is 13 amino acids long. V was clipped by 3 bases and J by 3 bases; unmatched bases: 2. The RNA, roughly 0.45 to 1 ug, was put through reverse transcription using random hexamers. Each CDR3 protein gets one entry after TCRdb re-called the immunoSEQ multiplex PCR reads with MiXCR. The repertoire includes some 22,000 distinct CDR3 sequences, roughly 93% of them detected once, and around 0.28% sits in the top ten. Material for sequencing was CD8+ T cells from PBMCs. This TCR derives from a human donor in good health. This chain joins TRBV7-2 and TRBJ2-7, with 7 bases fitting TRBD2. The CDR3 nucleotides read TGTGCCAGCAGCTTTGGGGGGGGCTACGAGCAGTACTTC. The encoded protein is CASSFGGGYEQYF.